This note documents a single T cell receptor beta chain sequence. CDR3 length: 13 residues. With 6 bases removed from V and 5 bases from J, the gap between germline ends came to 10 bases. CDR1 and CDR2 from the germline V gene are MNHEY and SMNVEV (reference sequence). This specimen belongs to a study of blood T cell repertoires in COVID-19. Sequencing was performed with immunoSEQ multiplex PCR; in TCRdb, only in-frame clones are kept and a portion is missing. Of 130,000 to 150,000 clones listed, around 90% were seen once; the top ten hold about 1.7%. Source material: peripheral blood. The source of this sequence is a woman in her forties or fifties with acute or convalescent COVID-19. The chain employs TRBV27 and TRBJ1-4, with a tentative D call TRBD1 (6 bases). The CDR3: CASSSGQNEKLFF. In DNA, the CDR3 is TGTGCCAGCAGCTCGGGACAAAATGAAAAACTGTTTTTT.